This note documents a single TCR beta chain sequence. Clones were sequenced by immunoSEQ multiplex PCR, and TCRdb holds only the in-frame ones, with some missing. The profile shows 300,000 to 350,000 clones, around 83% of them singletons. This entry is derived from a study of blood T cell repertoires in COVID-19. Study-wide background: In each case, the material was cDNA or gDNA derived from T cells, B-cell-depleted T cells, or PBMCs.

The sequence came from a man aged 25 to 40 with active or convalescent COVID-19. The sample comprised peripheral blood.

The chain's CDR3 is CASSVGLADEQYF. DNA of the CDR3: TGTGCCAGTAGTGTCGGACTAGCTGACGAGCAGTACTTC. The chain recombines TRBV19 with TRBJ2-7; TRBD2 agrees at 8 bases. Germline V lookup: CDR1 LNHDA, CDR2 SQIVND (reference sequence). J lost 5 bases, V lost 5 bases, and 5 bases had no gene match. The CDR3 extends over 13 amino acids.